The clone carrying this TCR beta chain was seen repeatedly, ten times or more. The sample belongs to a study of T-cell reconstitution after alpha-beta-depleted transplantation in children. V lost 1 base and J 6 bases, leaving 14 bases between the germline ends. This CDR3 comprises 14 residues. CDR1 and CDR2 (germline): SGDLS, YYNGEE. TCRbeta library preparation incorporated unique molecular identifiers. TCRdb processed the PCR reads anew with MiXCR; each CDR3 protein has one entry. The profile covers under 300,000 distinct CDR3 sequences, with around 10% appearing a single time and around 22% taken by the ten largest.

The starting material was peripheral blood, obtained 180 days after TCRalphabeta/CD19-depleted stem cell transplant. This receptor was identified in a male patient between 2 and 15 years old who had a stem cell transplant for chronic granulomatous disease, so the T cells may come from the graft donor. The V call is TRBV9, the J call TRBJ2-7; D is uncertain. The CDR3 DNA sequence: TGTGCCAGCAGCGTATTTTGGGTTTCGTCCGAGCAGTACTTC. It codes for CASSVFWVSSEQYF.